These T cell receptor beta chains were read from a single sample in a study of CD8 T cells in ankylosing spondylitis. Each CDR3 protein gets one entry after TCRdb re-called the 5' RACE reads with MiXCR. The data hold fewer than 550,000 distinct CDR3 sequences, with 5.3% observed a single time. The specimen was blood, either unsorted or a sorted T cell fraction (not recorded which). The receptors here all came from a male donor with ankylosing spondylitis. Both conserved end residues are part of each CDR3. Each record gives: clone size, D gene, V gene, CDR3 length, CDR3 protein. A D gene is named only where the DNA matches it firmly. Clone sizes are given selectively: once, few, many, or a class where the clone is expanded.

clone size: many; D gene: TRBD1; V gene: TRBV7-2; CDR3 length: 15; CDR3 protein: CASSSQTGGVTEAFF
clone size: many; D gene: TRBD1; V gene: TRBV6-2/TRBV6-3; CDR3 length: 15; CDR3 protein: CASSNRGTSTGELFF
clone size: many; D gene: TRBD2; V gene: TRBV5-1; CDR3 length: 14; CDR3 protein: CASSTGLAMDTQYF
clone size: many; D gene: TRBD2; V gene: TRBV29-1; CDR3 length: 15; CDR3 protein: CSVLETSGGYNEQFF
clone size: many; D gene: NA; V gene: TRBV20-1; CDR3 length: 15; CDR3 protein: CSARETHSRSYGYTF
clone size: NA; D gene: NA; V gene: TRBV6-5; CDR3 length: 14; CDR3 protein: CASSYSGSKETQYF
clone size: NA; D gene: NA; V gene: TRBV5-1; CDR3 length: 16; CDR3 protein: CASSLVTGSVGETQYF
clone size: NA; D gene: NA; V gene: TRBV10-3; CDR3 length: 14; CDR3 protein: CAISGRQRAGEQFF
clone size: many; D gene: NA; V gene: TRBV20-1; CDR3 length: 16; CDR3 protein: CSARDPGQNGQETQYF
clone size: few; D gene: NA; V gene: TRBV7-9; CDR3 length: 15; CDR3 protein: CASSLGGIVPYEQYF
clone size: many; D gene: NA; V gene: TRBV7-9; CDR3 length: 13; CDR3 protein: CASRVTDTGELFF
clone size: many; D gene: NA; V gene: TRBV12-3/TRBV12-4; CDR3 length: 12; CDR3 protein: CASSPPDYEQFF
clone size: NA; D gene: NA; V gene: TRBV15; CDR3 length: 16; CDR3 protein: CATSRDGLALTGELFF
clone size: many; D gene: NA; V gene: TRBV28; CDR3 length: 15; CDR3 protein: CASSRDADSYNEQFF
clone size: many; D gene: NA; V gene: TRBV29-1; CDR3 length: 14; CDR3 protein: CSVGGGGGNTEAFF
clone size: many; D gene: NA; V gene: TRBV4-1; CDR3 length: 14; CDR3 protein: CASSQSRATREQYF
clone size: many; D gene: TRBD1; V gene: TRBV5-1; CDR3 length: 14; CDR3 protein: CASSIRTGGETQYF
clone size: many; D gene: TRBD2; V gene: TRBV5-1; CDR3 length: 16; CDR3 protein: CASSFDPSGETDTQYF
clone size: many; D gene: TRBD2; V gene: TRBV6-1; CDR3 length: 16; CDR3 protein: CASSLGLAVSTGELFF
clone size: NA; D gene: NA; V gene: TRBV6-5; CDR3 length: 16; CDR3 protein: CASSYSTLPLIYEQYF
clone size: many; D gene: NA; V gene: TRBV5-1; CDR3 length: 13; CDR3 protein: CASSSIDGIEAFF
clone size: many; D gene: TRBD1; V gene: TRBV6-5; CDR3 length: 17; CDR3 protein: CASSFQQGLFSNQPQHF
clone size: many; D gene: NA; V gene: TRBV3-1; CDR3 length: 13; CDR3 protein: CASSETTGYEQYF
clone size: many; D gene: NA; V gene: TRBV12-3/TRBV12-4; CDR3 length: 13; CDR3 protein: CASSRGSNTEAFF
clone size: many; D gene: NA; V gene: TRBV27; CDR3 length: 13; CDR3 protein: CAREGSRTGELFF
clone size: NA; D gene: NA; V gene: TRBV30; CDR3 length: 14; CDR3 protein: CAWSPGGSNEKLFF
clone size: NA; D gene: NA; V gene: TRBV5-1; CDR3 length: 14; CDR3 protein: CASSFMDGPYEQYF
clone size: NA; D gene: NA; V gene: TRBV12-3/TRBV12-4; CDR3 length: 15; CDR3 protein: CASRNPGTRSSEQFF
clone size: many; D gene: NA; V gene: TRBV10-3; CDR3 length: 16; CDR3 protein: CAISLIGPPRNEKLFF